This T cell receptor (beta chain) was profiled in a study of T cells in localized non-small cell lung cancer. Measured with immunoSEQ multiplex PCR; TCRdb has only the in-frame clones, and not every one. The sample has about 74,000 clones, approximately 84% seen once; the top ten hold approximately 1.2%. The CDR3 spans 16 residues. Trimming removed 1 base at V and 1 base at J, with 12 bases between. Germline V gene lookup returns CDR1 LNHNV and CDR2 YYDKDF (reference sequence). The genes are TRBV15 and TRBJ2-3, with D maybe TRBD2 (6 bases). This receptor was obtained from a female donor over 55 with stage I lung adenocarcinoma. The sequenced sample was peripheral blood, obtained before any cancer treatment. CDR3 bases: TGTGCCACCAGCAGAGGTGGGCGGGGTGGCACAGATACGCAGTATTTT. It codes for CATSRGGRGGTDTQYF.